This T cell receptor (beta chain) was sequenced for a study of Ad26.COV2.S vaccination and SARS-CoV-2 variants. Study conclusions and caveats: People who got the vaccine had more spike-specific TCR breadth than people who got placebo. The analyses of TCR breadth and depth may have understated the size of total T cell responses.

In regard to this clone: Its matching antigen is unknown.

Assay: immunoSEQ multiplex PCR; the TCRdb copy retains only in-frame clones and omits some. The sample holds about 400,000 clones, 83% seen once. The CDR3 contains 15 residues. J gave up 6 bases and V 4 bases, and 6 bases lay outside the gene matches. Germline V gives CDR1 SGHTA, CDR2 FQGTGA. Treatment reported: some 19 received Ad26.COV2.S at low or high dose, single or two shots; about 5 received placebo; per-sample allocation not given. Specimens were obtained on day 63 following the first vaccine or placebo injection. The individual, an adult aged 18-55 years, was a donor in Boston. The rearrangement joins TRBV7-3 to TRBJ2-7, with TRBD2 matching over 13 bases. The receptor was derived from a person aged 18-60 years who received the Ad26.COV2.S COVID-19 vaccine or a placebo. Sequencing was performed on peripheral blood, taken in a trial of Ad26.COV2.S vaccine versus placebo. The CDR3 region is CASSYTSGRASEQYF. The CDR3 DNA reads TGTGCCAGCAGCTATACTAGCGGGAGGGCCTCCGAGCAGTACTTC.